This T cell receptor beta chain was captured by sequencing in a study of blood T cell repertoires in COVID-19. Across the whole study: T cells, B-cell-depleted T cells, or PBMCs provided the cDNA or gDNA that served as material.

The CDR3 sequence is 16 residues long. Trimming removed 4 bases at V and 7 bases at J, with 18 bases between. Germline CDR1 reads SGHRS; CDR2 reads YFSETQ. Produced via immunoSEQ multiplex PCR; TCRdb's table is partial and in-frame only. In the table there are some 170,000 clones, around 83% of which are singletons. This clonotype was obtained from a man aged 45-65 years who had recovered from COVID-19. The chain links TRBV5-1 to TRBJ1-6, with D maybe TRBD1 (6 bases). Sequenced input: PBMCs or T cells enriched from blood (not recorded which). The DNA for the CDR3 is TGCGCCAGCAGCCTGGCGCCACAGGGTTCCAATTCACCCCTCCACTTT. It codes for CASSLAPQGSNSPLHF. The complete variable domain, with remaining parts taken from reference TRBV5-1 and TRBJ1-6, reads KAGVTQTPRYLIKTRGQQVTLSCSPISGHRSVSWYQQTPGQGLQFLFEYFSETQRNKGNFPGRFSGRQFSNSRSEMNVSTLELGDSALYLCASSLAPQGSNSPLHFGNGTRLTVT.